This passage covers 24 T cell receptor beta chains from one sample sequenced in a study of cytomegalovirus exposure and HLA in healthy donors. PCR used 60 Vbeta primers and 13 Jbeta primers. Assay used: immunoSEQ multiplex PCR; TCRdb lists only in-frame clones, some missing. The sample has about 180,000 clones, around 80% seen once. Material for sequencing was PBMCs. These receptors came from a boy younger than 10 in good health and CMV-seronegative.

The chain carries TRBV30 and TRBJ1-4, with a tentative D call TRBD1 (5 bases). The V gene lost 8 bases and the J gene lost 3 bases, with 13 bases spanning the gap. Germline values: CDR1 GTSNPN, CDR2 SVGIG (reference sequence). The CDR3 is 13 residues long. The CDR3 bases are TGTGCCCAAAAGCAGGGCCCTAATGAAAAACTGTTTTTT. Its protein product is CAQKQGPNEKLFF.

The CDR3 loop is CASSEADQGYEQYF. In DNA form, the CDR3 reads TGTGCCAGCAGTGAAGCGGATCAGGGCTACGAGCAGTACTTC. The chain is built from TRBV6-1 and TRBJ2-7, with a tentative D call TRBD1 (5 bases). The CDR3 totals 14 residues. V was trimmed by 0 bases and J by 3 bases, leaving 9 bases between them. The germline gives CDR1 MNHNS, CDR2 SASEGT.

The V gene is TRBV6-1, the J gene TRBJ1-4; 12 bases are shared with TRBD1. Trimming removed 4 bases from V and 7 bases from J; junction bases left unmatched: 1. CDR3 size: 14 residues. Per germline, CDR1 MNHNS and CDR2 SASEGT. The CDR3 region is CASSGDRGPEKLFF. As DNA, the CDR3 is TGTGCCAGCAGTGGGGACAGGGGGCCTGAAAAACTGTTTTTT.

V is TRBV6-6 and J is TRBJ1-4; D may be TRBD1 (6 bases). Germline-derived CDR1 and CDR2 are MNHNY and SVGAGI (reference sequence). The CDR3 totals 15 residues. V was pared by 7 bases and J by 8 bases, with 20 bases between. The CDR3 reads CASTQVGAGREKLFF. CDR3 DNA sequence: TGTGCCAGCACTCAAGTGGGGGCCGGGCGGGAAAAACTGTTTTTT.

This clone showed up just once. The V gene is TRBV28, the J gene TRBJ1-1; D might be TRBD1 (5 bases). From germline, CDR1 is MDHEN and CDR2 SYDVKM. The CDR3 extends over 12 amino acids. The ends were cut back, 2 bases at V and 8 bases at J, with 9 bases in the middle. This CDR3 is CASSLTGSEAFF. Here the CDR3 DNA reads TGTGCCAGCAGTTTAACAGGCTCCGAAGCTTTCTTT.

This chain connects TRBV18 to TRBJ2-1, with 8 bases identical to TRBD1. Germline assignment: CDR1 KGHSH and CDR2 LQKENI. Unmatched junction bases numbered 6, after V lost 3 bases and J lost 5 bases. The CDR3 spans 15 residues. DNA for the CDR3: TGTGCCAGCTCACCCACGACAGGGGTGAACAATGAGCAGTTCTTC. Its translation is CASSPTTGVNNEQFF.

V and J are TRBV30 and TRBJ1-4; D ambiguous. CDR1 and CDR2 from the germline V gene are GTSNPN and SVGIG (reference sequence). The V end was cut by 2 bases, the J end by 8 bases, with 12 bases between. The CDR3 contains 13 residues. In nucleotides, the CDR3 is TGTGCCTGGAGTCAAGGTGTAGCCGAAAAACTGTTTTTT. Protein sequence: CAWSQGVAEKLFF.

The chain joins TRBV7-9 to TRBJ1-2; the D gene is possibly TRBD1 (6 bases). Germline V gene sequence: CDR1 SEHNR, CDR2 FQNEAQ (reference sequence). CDR3 length: 14 residues. Between the trimmed V and J ends, which lost 6 bases and 7 bases, there was a span of 18 bases. CDR3 region: CASSQGTAQGGYTF. The CDR3 DNA sequence: TGTGCCAGCAGTCAGGGGACGGCCCAGGGTGGCTACACCTTC.

For this clone: Distinct nucleotide sequences in the sample also encode this CDR3. The V and J genes are TRBV4-1 and TRBJ1-3, with D possibly being TRBD1 (5 bases). Germline V gives CDR1 MGHRA, CDR2 YSYEKL. The CDR3 runs to 14 residues. V gave up 4 bases and J gave up 1 base, with 8 bases separating them. This CDR3 is CASSPRGSGNTIYF. CDR3 nucleotide sequence: TGCGCCAGCAGCCCTCGGGGGTCTGGAAACACCATATATTTT.

The chain is built from TRBV18 and TRBJ1-5; D is perhaps TRBD1 (5 bases). This CDR3 contains 13 residues. V lost 9 bases to trimming and J lost 5 bases, with 14 bases between them. Per the germline V gene, CDR1 is KGHSH and CDR2 is LQKENI. CDR3 coding DNA: TGTGCCAGTCCCCGGGGGTTTTATCAGCCCCAGCATTTT. Encoded protein: CASPRGFYQPQHF.

In the case of this clone: At the DNA level, this CDR3 is encoded by other sequences in the same sample as well. This chain links TRBV18 with TRBJ2-5; 7 bases fit TRBD1. CDR3 length equals 13 residues. Germline CDR1 is KGHSH and CDR2 is LQKENI. The ends lost 3 bases at V and 3 bases at J; junction bases unmatched: 1. CDR3 nucleotide sequence: TGTGCCAGCTCACCCGGGACAGAAGAGACCCAGTACTTC. Its translation is CASSPGTEETQYF.

The V and J genes are TRBV7-2 and TRBJ2-6; TRBD1 agrees at 7 bases. Germline V CDR1 and CDR2: SGHTA, FQGNSA. The CDR3 runs 17 residues. V dropped 2 bases and J dropped 4; count of bases not matched to a gene: 8. CDR3 amino acids: CASSLIDRVAGANVLTF. CDR3 nucleotide sequence: TGTGCCAGCAGCTTAATAGACAGGGTTGCCGGGGCCAACGTCCTGACTTTC. Full variable domain (rest looked up from reference TRBV7-2 and TRBJ2-6): GAGVSQSPSNKVTEKGKDVELRCDPISGHTALYWYRQSLGQGLEFLIYFQGNSAPDKSGLPSDRFSAERTGGSVSTLTIQRTQQEDSAVYLCASSLIDRVAGANVLTFGAGSRLTVL.

The chain employs TRBV30 and TRBJ2-6, with D uncertain. V lost 5 bases to trimming and J lost 1 base, with 12 bases between them. Looked up from germline, CDR1 is GTSNPN and CDR2 is SVGIG (reference sequence). There are 15 residues in the CDR3. This CDR3 reads CAWVGALSGANVLTF. CDR3 DNA sequence: TGTGCCTGGGTCGGAGCCCTTTCTGGGGCCAACGTCCTGACTTTC. The full variable domain, in which reference TRBV30 and TRBJ2-6 provide the parts outside the CDR3, is SQTIHQWPATLVQPVGSPLSLECTVEGTSNPNLYWYRQAAGRGLQLLFYSVGIGQISSEVPQNLSASRPQDRQFILSSKKLLLSDSGFYLCAWVGALSGANVLTFGAGSRLTVL.

The chain joins TRBV2 to TRBJ2-1, with 7 bases fitting TRBD2. J gave up 5 bases and V 3 bases, and 7 bases lay outside the gene matches. This CDR3 is built from 15 residues. Germline V gives CDR1 SNHLY, CDR2 FYNNEI. The CDR3 nucleotides are TGTGCCAGCAGTGAGCGGCTAGCGGTAAACAATGAGCAGTTCTTC. This codes for CASSERLAVNNEQFF.

The V gene is TRBV7-2, the J gene TRBJ1-2, with D maybe TRBD1 (6 bases). Deletions cut 5 bases from V and 8 bases from J, with 18 bases between. The CDR3 runs to 14 residues. CDR1 SGHTA and CDR2 FQGNSA come from the germline V gene. The CDR3 DNA is TGTGCCAGCAGCCCCCCAACGCGACAGGTCGGCTACACCTTC. This translates into CASSPPTRQVGYTF.

The rearrangement uses TRBV18 and TRBJ2-7, with D perhaps TRBD1 (6 bases). Trimming removed 6 bases from V and 3 bases from J, with 15 bases in between. The CDR3 is made up of 14 amino acids. Germline V gives CDR1 KGHSH, CDR2 LQKENI. The CDR3 DNA is TGTGCCAGCTCCCTTGACAGGAACGGCTACGAGCAGTACGTC. Translating gives CASSLDRNGYEQYV.

The chain couples TRBV13 to TRBJ1-6; the D is unclear. The CDR3 is made up of 15 amino acids. Germline CDR1 and CDR2: PRHDT and FYEKMQ (reference sequence). Trimming stripped 3 bases from V and 6 bases from J, with 12 bases between. Here the CDR3 reads CASSLTPSGNSPLHF. The CDR3, as DNA: TGTGCCAGCAGCTTGACCCCTTCGGGTAATTCACCCCTCCACTTT.

The chain has TRBV5-8 and TRBJ2-1, with TRBD1 matching 10 bases. CDR1 and CDR2 (germline): SGHTS, YDEGEE. There are 14 residues in the CDR3. V lost 3 bases to trimming and J lost 10 bases; unmatched junction nucleotides: 7. DNA for the CDR3: TGTGCCAGCAGCTACCGGGACAGGGGTGGCGAGCAGTTCTTC. It yields the protein CASSYRDRGGEQFF.

V is TRBV6-1 and J is TRBJ1-2; TRBD1 matches 10 bases. V shed 5 bases, J shed 6 bases, and the junction held 9 bases outside the gene matches. Germline V gene sequence: CDR1 MNHNS, CDR2 SASEGT. This CDR3 is built from 15 residues. Here the CDR3 DNA reads TGTGCCAGCAGTCGGTACGCCGGGACAGGGGATGGCTACACCTTC. Translation gives CASSRYAGTGDGYTF.

The rearrangement uses TRBV9 and TRBJ2-1; D remains unclear. Between the trimmed V and J ends, which lost 6 bases and 6 bases, there was a span of 19 bases. Germline V CDR1 and CDR2: SGDLS, YYNGEE. The CDR3 is made up of 15 amino acids. The CDR3 sequence: CASTASASGSNEQFF. Here the CDR3 DNA reads TGTGCCAGCACCGCCAGCGCCAGTGGCTCCAATGAGCAGTTCTTC.

The chain uses TRBV4-3 and TRBJ2-6; weak D call: TRBD1 (6 bases). Trimming removed 0 bases at V and 7 bases at J, with 19 bases between. The CDR3 is made up of 18 amino acids. Germline-derived CDR1 and CDR2 are LGHNA and YSLEER. CDR3 sequence reads: CASSQEQGLSSLANVLTF. Here the CDR3 DNA reads TGCGCCAGCAGCCAAGAGCAGGGGCTATCCTCTTTAGCCAACGTCCTGACTTTC.

Notes on this clone: Its ends do not fully match the called genes, so a read error is possible. CDR3 loop: CASTRILNTEAFF. The CDR3 DNA is TGTGCCAGCACCAGAATCTTGAATACTGAAGCTTTCTTT. This chain connects TRBV6-1 to TRBJ1-1; unclear D gene. Per the germline V gene, CDR1 is MNHNS and CDR2 is SASEGT. CDR3 length equals 13 residues.

The rearrangement uses TRBV9 and TRBJ2-1; tentatively, D is TRBD1 (6 bases). Germline V gene data show CDR1 as SGDLS and CDR2 as YYNGEE. CDR3 size: 15 residues. The V and J ends lost 2 bases and 9 bases respectively, with 18 bases between them. Here the CDR3 DNA reads TGTGCCAGCAGCGTCTTTGAGGACAGCTCCCTTGAGCAGTTCTTC. This translates into CASSVFEDSSLEQFF.

This clone has only one observation. The CDR3 DNA follows: TGTGCCAGCAGCTCCAGACTAGCGGGAGGGGGAGAGACCCAGTACTTC. Protein: CASSSRLAGGGETQYF. The V call is TRBV11-2, the J call TRBJ2-5, with 14 bases lining up with TRBD2. The CDR3 sequence is 16 residues long. The germline V gene encodes CDR1 SGHAT and CDR2 FQNNGV. The J segment lost 4 bases and the V segment lost 4 bases, leaving 5 bases of the junction unmatched.